These T cell receptor beta chains were read from a single sample in a study of cytomegalovirus exposure and HLA in healthy donors. Clones were read by immunoSEQ multiplex PCR, and TCRdb kept only the in-frame ones, dropping some. The table lists 200,000 or so clones, approximately 88% of them singletons. Sequenced input: PBMCs. The receptors here all came from a man between 18 and 29 years old in good health and CMV-seropositive. Each CDR3 is given with its conserved first and last residue. D genes are given only for firm matches. Clone size is given for some rows only: seen once, a few or many times, or a class if the clone is expanded.

d_call	v_call	j_call	cdr3_length	clone_size	cdr3_nt	cdr3_aa
TRBD2	TRBV30	TRBJ2-2	16	-	TGTGCGTCCCCGGGACTAGCCGCCCTGAACACCGGGGAGCTGTTTTTT	CASPGLAALNTGELFF
TRBD2	TRBV7-3	TRBJ2-7	15	few	TGTGCCAGCAGCCTACTAGCGGGAGGGCCTGGCGAGCAGTACTTC	CASSLLAGGPGEQYF
-	TRBV2	TRBJ1-3	17	-	TGTGCCAGCAGTGAATTAGGAGGCCGATACTCTGGAAACACCATATATTTT	CASSELGGRYSGNTIYF
TRBD2	TRBV15	TRBJ2-7	15	many	TGTGCCACCAGCAGAGATACTAGCGGGAGTTACGAGCAGTACTTC	CATSRDTSGSYEQYF
-	TRBV6-1	TRBJ2-5	17	-	TGTGCCAGCAGTGAAAATAGACCGGGGGAGTGGGGAGAGACCCAGTACTTC	CASSENRPGEWGETQYF
TRBD2	TRBV4-2	TRBJ2-7	16	-	TGTGCCAGCAGCCGCCCGGGACTAGCGCTGTCCTACGAGCAGTACTTC	CASSRPGLALSYEQYF
TRBD1	TRBV4-1	TRBJ2-2	16	-	TGCGCCAGCAGCCAGGGACAGGGGGCCGGCACCGGGGAGCTGTTTTTT	CASSQGQGAGTGELFF
TRBD1	TRBV4-2	TRBJ2-7	15	-	TGTGCCAGCAGTGGCTTCGTAGGGACAGGCATCGAGCAGTACTTC	CASSGFVGTGIEQYF
TRBD1	TRBV29-1	TRBJ2-7	16	-	TGCAGCGTTGAAGCCGGGACAGACCGTTTTAGGAACGAGCAGTACTTC	CSVEAGTDRFRNEQYF
-	TRBV6-6	TRBJ1-2	14	-	TGTGCCAGCAGTTACTCGAGCGGGCTATATGGCTACACCTTC	CASSYSSGLYGYTF
-	TRBV2	TRBJ1-2	16	-	TGTGCCAGCAGTGAAAAATCAGGGATAGTGGGGCTGGGCTACACCTTC	CASSEKSGIVGLGYTF
TRBD1	TRBV5-4	TRBJ1-1	13	-	TGTGCCAGCAGGGGACAGGGTAACACTGAAGCTTTCTTT	CASRGQGNTEAFF
TRBD1	TRBV5-4	TRBJ1-1	14	-	TGTGCCAGCAGCAGGGGACAGGGGTACACTGAAGCTTTCTTT	CASSRGQGYTEAFF
-	TRBV6-1	TRBJ1-2	13	-	TGTGCCAGCAGGGGCACCACTAACTATGGCTACACCTTC	CASRGTTNYGYTF
TRBD1	TRBV18	TRBJ2-7	15	-	TGTGCCAGCTCAGACGGGACAGGGGACCCCTACGAGCAGTACTTC	CASSDGTGDPYEQYF
-	TRBV19	TRBJ1-5	14	-	TGTGCCAGTAGTATGACTGCGGGGAGTCAGCCCCAGCATTTT	CASSMTAGSQPQHF
-	TRBV28	TRBJ2-5	14	-	TGTGCCAGCAGTGCCGGACAGTTCCAAGAGACCCAGTACTTC	CASSAGQFQETQYF
-	TRBV2	TRBJ1-2	12	-	TGTGCCAGCAGATTACAGATCTATGGCTACACCTTC	CASRLQIYGYTF
TRBD1	TRBV9	TRBJ1-5	15	once	TGTGCCAGCAGCCCAGGACAGGGTAGCAATCAGCCCCAGCATTTT	CASSPGQGSNQPQHF
TRBD2	TRBV9	TRBJ2-3	13	-	TGTGCCAGCGCGCTAGCGGGAACAGATACGCAGTATTTT	CASALAGTDTQYF
-	TRBV4-3	TRBJ2-5	16	-	TGCGCCAGCAGCCAGGTACGTCGGCGGTTCCAAGAGACCCAGTACTTC	CASSQVRRRFQETQYF
-	TRBV9	TRBJ2-3	15	once	TGTGCCAGCAGCACCCTCGGAGGGTACGCAGATACGCAGTATTTT	CASSTLGGYADTQYF
-	TRBV29-1	TRBJ1-1	12	-	TGCAGCGGCCGACTCACGGACACTGAAGCTTTCTTT	CSGRLTDTEAFF
-	TRBV28	TRBJ2-7	13	-	TGTGCCAGCAGTTTATCCCGCCCGGGGGGCGAGTACTTC	CASSLSRPGGEYF
TRBD1	TRBV6-4	TRBJ1-2	13	-	TGTGCCAGCAGTCCGGACAGGGACTATGGCTACACCTTC	CASSPDRDYGYTF
TRBD2	TRBV9	TRBJ2-1	16	-	TGTGCCAGCAGCGTAGCTTCCTCCATGCGGGAGGGTGAGCAGTTCTTC	CASSVASSMREGEQFF
TRBD1	TRBV2	TRBJ2-2	14	-	TGTGCCAGCATCCGGACAGGTGGCACCGGGGAGCTGTTTTTT	CASIRTGGTGELFF
-	TRBV7-9	TRBJ2-7	13	-	TGTGCCAGCAGTTACGGGGAGGCCTACGAGCAGTACTTC	CASSYGEAYEQYF
TRBD2	TRBV9	TRBJ2-1	13	-	TGTGCCAGCGGGGCTAGCGGTTACAATGAGCAGTTCTTC	CASGASGYNEQFF
-	TRBV30	TRBJ1-2	12	-	TGTGCCTGGAGTGTACATGCCGGGGGCTACACCTTC	CAWSVHAGGYTF
-	TRBV11-2	TRBJ2-6	14	-	TGTGCCAGCAGCTCGTCGTTCGGGGCCAACGTCCTGACTTTC	CASSSSFGANVLTF
TRBD1	TRBV27	TRBJ1-2	13	-	TGTGCCAGCAGCTCGGACAGGGACGAGCGCTACACCTTC	CASSSDRDERYTF
-	TRBV7-9	TRBJ1-1	11	-	TGTGCCACGGGGGGTCTAGGTGAAGCTTTCTTT	CATGGLGEAFF
-	TRBV11-3	TRBJ2-2	15	-	TGTGCCAGCAGCTTAGGCGGAGGGAACACCGGGGAGCTGTTTTTT	CASSLGGGNTGELFF
-	TRBV28	TRBJ2-7	15	-	TGTGCCAGCAGTTTAACAGGTGGTGGCTCCTACGAGCAGTACTTC	CASSLTGGGSYEQYF
-	TRBV29-1	TRBJ2-3	15	-	TGCAGCGTTCCCACAGGGCGACCTTCAGTCAGTACGCAGTATTTT	CSVPTGRPSVSTQYF
TRBD1	TRBV27	TRBJ2-7	14	once	TGTGCCAGCAGTCCAGGACAGGTTAACTACGAGCAGTACTTC	CASSPGQVNYEQYF
TRBD1	TRBV4-3	TRBJ1-1	18	-	TGCGCCAGCAGCCAATCGACCGGGACAGGGGTCTTTAACACTGAAGCTTTCTTT	CASSQSTGTGVFNTEAFF
TRBD2	TRBV23-1	TRBJ2-1	15	-	TGCGCCAGCCGGGGCGGGAGGGAAACAGACAATGAGCAGTTCTTC	CASRGGRETDNEQFF
TRBD1	TRBV7-6	TRBJ2-5	16	-	TGTGCCAGCAGCCCGATTTCGACAGGGGGCTCGGAGACCCAGTACTTC	CASSPISTGGSETQYF
TRBD2	TRBV27	TRBJ2-3	16	-	TGTGCCAGCAGCTCGTTGGGGACTAGGGGCACAGATACGCAGTATTTT	CASSSLGTRGTDTQYF
TRBD2	TRBV4-1	TRBJ2-7	15	-	TGCGCCAGCAGCCAAGCGGGAGGCGCCTCCTACGAGCAGTACTTC	CASSQAGGASYEQYF
TRBD2	TRBV6-4	TRBJ2-1	15	-	TGTGCCAGCAGTGAGGTAGCGGGCTCCTACAATGAGCAGTTCTTC	CASSEVAGSYNEQFF
TRBD2	TRBV19	TRBJ2-1	15	-	TGTGCCAGTAGTATGAGTAGCGGGAGTAACAATGAGCAGTTCTTC	CASSMSSGSNNEQFF
TRBD2	TRBV5-1	TRBJ2-1	15	-	TGCGCCAGCAGCTTGGTAGCGGGGGGGTCCAATGAGCAGTTCTTC	CASSLVAGGSNEQFF
TRBD1	TRBV25-1	TRBJ1-1	14	-	TGTGCCAGCAGTCCGACAGGGGGCTTAACTGAAGCTTTCTTT	CASSPTGGLTEAFF
-	TRBV7-9	TRBJ2-7	13	few	TGTGCCAGCAGCCGTAGCGGACCCAACGAGCAGTACTTC	CASSRSGPNEQYF
TRBD2	TRBV9	TRBJ2-1	17	-	TGTGCCAGCAGCTCCCGGACTAGCGGTCCCAATTTTAAGGCGCAGTTCTTC	CASSSRTSGPNFKAQFF
-	TRBV15	TRBJ2-7	15	-	TGTGCCACCAGCAGAGAGGGCGGGGATGCCACCGAGCAGTACTTC	CATSREGGDATEQYF
-	TRBV30	TRBJ1-4	12	-	TGTGCCTGGTCGGCGGCTAATGAAAAACTGTTTTTT	CAWSAANEKLFF
TRBD1	TRBV6-1	TRBJ2-2	15	-	TGTGCCAGCAGTGACCGACAGGGGGCAATCGGGGAGCTGTTTTTT	CASSDRQGAIGELFF
TRBD2	TRBV6-4	TRBJ2-6	17	-	TGTGCCAGCAGTGCGGGGACTAGCGGCTCTGGGGCCAACGTCCTGACTTTC	CASSAGTSGSGANVLTF
TRBD1	TRBV27	TRBJ2-1	18	-	TGTGCCAGCAGTTTAGGGACAGGCGTTCCTATCTCCTACAATGAGCAGTTCTTC	CASSLGTGVPISYNEQFF